The 15 T cell receptor beta chains below were found in one sample sequenced in a study of T cells in Graves' hyperthyroidism and ophthalmopathy. The TCR beta CDR3 regions underwent amplification using RNA transcripts as the source. The TCR CDR3 first-round RT-PCR relied on the HTBI primer set. Via MiXCR, TCRdb re-called the multiplex PCR reads, giving one row per CDR3 protein. The sample has around 350,000 distinct CDR3 sequences, approximately 14% seen once; the top ten hold 25% to 30%. Sequencing was done on a sample of blood. These receptors came from a young woman with Graves' hyperthyroidism that later progressed to Graves' ophthalmopathy.

This clonotype was detected a few times. The DNA for the CDR3 is TGCGCCAGCAGCTTGGTTGCTAGCGGGGCAGGGGAGACCCAGTACTTC. Translated, it gives CASSLVASGAGETQYF. This chain joins TRBV5-1 and TRBJ2-5; 9 nucleotides match TRBD2. CDR3 length equals 16 residues. V was pared by 0 bases and J by 5 bases, with 8 bases of the junction left unmatched. Germline values: CDR1 SGHRS, CDR2 YFSETQ. The whole variable domain, filled in from reference TRBV5-1 and TRBJ2-5, reads KAGVTQTPRYLIKTRGQQVTLSCSPISGHRSVSWYQQTPGQGLQFLFEYFSETQRNKGNFPGRFSGRQFSNSRSEMNVSTLELGDSALYLCASSLVASGAGETQYFGPGTRLLVL.

This clonotype was counted at least ten times. The genes are TRBV18 and TRBJ1-1, with unresolved D. CDR3 length equals 15 residues. Germline assignment: CDR1 KGHSH and CDR2 LQKENI. The ends were cut back, 3 bases at V and 1 base at J, with 12 bases in the middle. The CDR3 protein is CASSPQRLTNTEAFF. CDR3 coding DNA: TGTGCCAGCTCACCCCAACGACTGACGAACACTGAAGCTTTCTTT.

This clonotype was counted at least ten times. This chain connects TRBV28 to TRBJ2-7; 10 nucleotides align to TRBD2. The CDR3 contains 15 residues. J gave up 4 bases and V 6 bases, and 9 bases lay outside the gene matches. Germline lookup yields CDR1 MDHEN and CDR2 SYDVKM. In DNA, the CDR3 is TGTGCCAGCAGGGGAAGCGGGAGGGCCGCTTACGAGCAGTACTTC. Translating gives CASRGSGRAAYEQYF.

This clonotype appeared many times. The V gene is TRBV28, the J gene TRBJ1-2, with D possibly matching TRBD1 (5 bases). The CDR3 has 15 residues. CDR1 and CDR2 from the germline V gene are MDHEN and SYDVKM. V was shortened by 1 base and J by 5 bases, with 14 bases between the two germline ends. The CDR3 DNA sequence: TGTGCCAGCAGTTTATTCAGGGTGGGTTTTTATGGCTACACCTTC. Residues: CASSLFRVGFYGYTF.

The chain has TRBV2 and TRBJ1-3, with D unresolved. This CDR3 region has 16 residues. V shed 10 bases and J shed 0 bases, with 19 bases lying between them. The germline gives CDR1 SNHLY, CDR2 FYNNEI. Written as DNA, the CDR3 is TGTGCCACCGGAAGAGGTGAAATCGGCTCTGGAAACACCATATATTTT. This codes for CATGRGEIGSGNTIYF.

This chain connects TRBV2 to TRBJ2-2, with D possibly TRBD2 on 6 matching bases. Germline V gene lookup returns CDR1 SNHLY and CDR2 FYNNEI. The CDR3 totals 12 residues. V lost 8 bases and J 4 bases, leaving 8 bases between the germline ends. CDR3 sequence: CASPAGTGELFF. The DNA for the CDR3 is TGTGCCAGCCCAGCGGGCACCGGGGAGCTGTTTTTT.

This clonotype appeared many times. CDR3 residues: CASSLFRGNEQFF. In DNA, the CDR3 is TGTGCCAGCAGTTTATTCCGGGGAAATGAGCAGTTCTTC. The V call is TRBV28, the J call TRBJ2-1; weak D call: TRBD2 (5 bases). The germline V gene has CDR1 MDHEN and CDR2 SYDVKM. There are 13 residues in the CDR3. Trimming stripped 1 base from V and 7 bases from J, with 8 bases between. Using reference TRBV28 and TRBJ2-1 for the parts outside the CDR3, the full variable domain is DVKVTQSSRYLVKRTGEKVFLECVQDMDHENMFWYRQDPGLGLRLIYFSYDVKMKEKGDIPEGYSVSREKKERFSLILESASTNQTSMYLCASSLFRGNEQFFGPGTRLTVL.

This clonotype was seen many times. The chain carries TRBV5-1 and TRBJ2-5; 7 bases are a match to TRBD1. CDR1 is SGHRS, CDR2 YFSETQ, per germline. V trimming: 0 bases; J trimming: 2 bases; junction bases outside the gene matches: 4. The CDR3 sequence is 15 residues long. This CDR3 is CASSLAGTVQETQYF. CDR3 DNA: TGCGCCAGCAGCTTGGCCGGGACAGTACAAGAGACCCAGTACTTC.

In its sample, this clonotype was seen a few times. The gene calls are TRBV11-2 and TRBJ2-7; a possible D gene is TRBD2 (5 bases). Trimming removed 3 bases at V and 1 base at J, with 16 bases between. The germline CDR1 and CDR2 sequences are SGHAT and FQNNGV. The CDR3 spans 16 residues. The CDR3 reads CASSFPIRGVSYEQYF. The DNA of the CDR3 is TGTGCCAGCAGCTTCCCCATCCGGGGAGTGTCCTACGAGCAGTACTTC.

The J gene is TRBJ2-2, the V gene TRBV12-3 or TRBV12-4; D remains ambiguous. CDR3 length: 14 amino acids. V was pared by 7 bases and J by 2 bases, with 11 bases between. CDR3 coding DNA: TGTGCCAGCATCGGACCCCCCAACACCGGGGAGCTGTTTTTT. Translated, it gives CASIGPPNTGELFF.

This clonotype was recorded many times. V is TRBV9 and J is TRBJ2-1, with a weak D call TRBD2 (6 bases). The CDR3 runs 16 residues. The germline CDR1 and CDR2 sequences are SGDLS and YYNGEE. Trimming took 6 bases from V and 3 from J, leaving 19 bases between them. CDR3 loop: CASKPGGGGVYNEQFF. CDR3 DNA: TGTGCCAGCAAGCCCGGAGGCGGAGGGGTCTACAATGAGCAGTTCTTC.

Many counts were recorded for this clonotype. The chain joins TRBV28 to TRBJ1-1; no definite D call. Trimming cost V 3 bases and J 0 bases, with 14 bases left between them. The CDR3 contains 16 residues. The germline CDR1 and CDR2 sequences are MDHEN and SYDVKM. As DNA, the CDR3 is TGTGCCAGCAGTTTTTCGTTTGGGGTCTTGAACACTGAAGCTTTCTTT. Protein sequence: CASSFSFGVLNTEAFF.

This clonotype was detected a few times. The rearrangement uses TRBV28 and TRBJ1-5; possibly TRBD1 for D (6 bases). Germline V gives CDR1 MDHEN, CDR2 SYDVKM. V lost 11 bases to trimming and J lost 4 bases, with 15 bases between them. CDR3 size: 13 residues. The CDR3 nucleotides read TGTGCCGGGGGGGGGGGCTTGAATCAGCCCCAGCATTTT. It codes for CAGGGGLNQPQHF. The full variable domain, its missing parts supplied by reference TRBV28 and TRBJ1-5, is DVKVTQSSRYLVKRTGEKVFLECVQDMDHENMFWYRQDPGLGLRLIYFSYDVKMKEKGDIPEGYSVSREKKERFSLILESASTNQTSMYLCAGGGGLNQPQHFGDGTRLSIL.

The chain uses TRBV10-3 and TRBJ2-1; 7 nucleotides line up with TRBD2. J was trimmed by 4 bases and V by 3 bases; bases with no gene match: 12. Germline loops: CDR1 ENHRY, CDR2 SYGVKD. There are 17 residues in the CDR3. The chain's CDR3 is CAISEREAGVGYNEQFF. The CDR3 DNA reads TGTGCCATCAGTGAACGGGAGGCGGGAGTGGGGTACAATGAGCAGTTCTTC.

This clonotype was found once. The chain links TRBV4-2 to TRBJ2-1; TRBD2 might be the D (6 bases). From germline, CDR1 is LGHNA and CDR2 YNFKEQ. The CDR3 spans 17 residues. Deletions cut 3 bases from V and 6 bases from J, with 21 bases between. CDR3 coding DNA: TGTGCCAGCAGCCAGCCCGGGACTCCCGGGCGTGGCAATGAGCAGTTCTTC. Its protein is CASSQPGTPGRGNEQFF.